The entry that follows covers one TCR beta chain sequence. The authors' processing: Reference gene primer amplification gave nucleated cell count estimates. Using immunoSEQ multiplex PCR, the repertoire was profiled, and TCRdb retains in-frame clones only, with some absent. The DNA gave D and trimming, while V, J and clone size come from that table. The table includes 150,000 to 200,000 clones, more than 80% detected once. Those enrolled, adults aged about 18 to 89 years, came from roughly 22 US areas. Trimming shortened V by 2 bases and J by 6 bases, and 14 bases separated the two germline ends. Germline CDR1 is SNHLY and CDR2 is FYNNEI. The CDR3 extends over 15 amino acids. This specimen belongs to a study of blood T cell repertoires in COVID-19.

Sequences were obtained from PBMCs or T cells enriched from blood (not recorded which). The chain is built from TRBV2 and TRBJ2-1; the D gene is possibly TRBD2 (5 bases). The receptor comes from a man aged 35 to 55 who had recovered from COVID-19. CDR3: CASSERWPDFNEQFF. The CDR3 nucleotides read TGTGCCAGCAGTGAAAGGTGGCCGGACTTCAATGAGCAGTTCTTC.